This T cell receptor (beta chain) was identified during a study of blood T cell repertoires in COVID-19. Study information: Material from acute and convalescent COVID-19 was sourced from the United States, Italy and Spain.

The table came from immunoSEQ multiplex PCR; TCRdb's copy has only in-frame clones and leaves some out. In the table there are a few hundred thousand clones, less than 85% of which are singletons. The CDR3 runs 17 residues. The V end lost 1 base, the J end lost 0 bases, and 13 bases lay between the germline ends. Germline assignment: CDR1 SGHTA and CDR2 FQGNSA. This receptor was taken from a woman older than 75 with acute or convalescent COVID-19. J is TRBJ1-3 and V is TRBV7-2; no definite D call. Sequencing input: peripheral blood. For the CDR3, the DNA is TGTGCCAGCAGCTTAGGTAGCCGCCAGATCTCTGGAAACACCATATATTTT. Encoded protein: CASSLGSRQISGNTIYF.